Each of the 25 T cell receptor beta chains below was sequenced from the same sample in a study of blood T cells in healthy people across ages. A J-beta primer mix and a sample-barcoded 5' primer were used in a second PCR of roughly 7 to 12 cycles. Each CDR3 protein gets one entry after TCRdb re-called the 5' RACE reads with MiXCR. Of approximately 1.5 million distinct CDR3 sequences in the sample, around 36% are singletons; the top ten hold 10% to 12%. The sample comprised blood. The source is a woman aged 30 to 39 in good health.

This clonotype came up a few times. The rearrangement links TRBV5-5 to TRBJ2-7; 8 positions match TRBD1. The CDR3 covers 14 residues. Germline V gene sequence: CDR1 SGHKS, CDR2 YYEKEE (reference sequence). V lost 3 bases to trimming and J lost 5 bases; unmatched junction nucleotides: 7. CDR3 protein: CASSCRQGFDEQYF. The CDR3 DNA follows: TGTGCCAGCAGCTGTAGACAGGGGTTCGACGAGCAGTACTTC. The variable domain in full, with the rest retrieved from reference TRBV5-5 and TRBJ2-7, is DAGVTQSPTHLIKTRGQQVTLRCSPISGHKSVSWYQQVLGQGPQFIFQYYEKEERGRGNFPDRFSARQFPNYSSELNVNALLLGDSALYLCASSCRQGFDEQYFGPGTRLTVT.

The chain recombines TRBV10-3 with TRBJ1-1, with D hard to call. The CDR3 runs to 14 residues. V was shortened by 0 bases and J by 1 base, with 6 bases between the two germline ends. The germline gives CDR1 ENHRY, CDR2 SYGVKD. CDR3 amino acids: CAISESRQNTEAFF. In nucleotides, the CDR3 is TGTGCCATCAGTGAGTCGAGACAGAACACTGAAGCTTTCTTT.

V gene TRBV28 combines with J gene TRBJ2-1; 13 bases agree with TRBD2. Germline trimming cut 5 bases from V and 9 bases from J; bases unmatched to any gene: 7. This CDR3 contains 15 residues. Looked up from germline, CDR1 is MDHEN and CDR2 is SYDVKM. For the CDR3, the DNA is TGTGCCAGCAGTCCATCCGGACTAGCGGGGGTTGAGCAGTTCTTC. Encoded protein: CASSPSGLAGVEQFF.

The chain is built from TRBV20-1 and TRBJ2-5; D could derive from TRBD1 or TRBD2 (5 bases each). Germline V CDR1 and CDR2: DFQATT, SNEGSKA (reference sequence). Trimming pared 8 bases from V and 4 bases from J, leaving 14 bases between. CDR3 length: 12 amino acids. The chain's CDR3 is CSPTGPRETQYF. DNA of the CDR3: TGCAGTCCGACGGGACCAAGAGAGACCCAGTACTTC.

This chain joins TRBV20-1 and TRBJ2-5; TRBD1 agrees at 12 bases. This CDR3 region has 14 residues. V was clipped by 1 base and J by 7 bases; unmatched bases: 4. Per the germline V gene, CDR1 is DFQATT and CDR2 is SNEGSKA (reference sequence). Here the CDR3 reads CSARVGQGAMTQYF. The CDR3 nucleotides read TGCAGTGCTAGAGTGGGACAGGGGGCAATGACCCAGTACTTC.

The sample holds a few counts of this clonotype. CDR3 amino acids: CASSQDWRDGYEQYF. The CDR3, as DNA: TGTGCCAGCAGCCAAGATTGGCGGGACGGCTACGAGCAGTACTTC. The chain carries TRBV4-2 and TRBJ2-7, with D possibly matching TRBD2 (6 bases). The CDR3 has 15 residues. V shed 0 bases and J shed 3 bases, with 12 bases lying between them. The V gene's germline CDR1 is LGHNA and CDR2 YNFKEQ.

This clonotype was detected a few times. The chain has TRBV7-3 and TRBJ2-1; 8 nucleotides align to TRBD2. The CDR3 extends over 15 amino acids. Germline V gene sequence: CDR1 SGHTA, CDR2 FQGTGA. The V gene end was trimmed by 1 base and the J gene end by 8 bases; junction bases not matched to a gene: 7. CDR3 bases: TGTGCCAGCAGCTTAATCAGCGGGGGCATCCATGAGCAGTTCTTC. Protein product: CASSLISGGIHEQFF.

The chain carries TRBV2 and TRBJ2-7; 8 bases fit TRBD1. Per the germline V gene, CDR1 is SNHLY and CDR2 is FYNNEI. J lost 5 bases, V lost 8 bases, and 5 bases had no gene match. The CDR3 totals 12 residues. The CDR3 region is CASLHRGDEQYF. The DNA for the CDR3 is TGTGCCAGCTTGCACAGGGGGGACGAGCAGTACTTC.

The table lists this clonotype with a few counts. The CDR3 sequence: CASSFSRDSEAFF. CDR3 nucleotides: TGTGCCAGCAGTTTCTCTAGAGACTCTGAAGCTTTCTTT. This rearrangement joins TRBV12-3 or TRBV12-4 to TRBJ1-1; D uncertain. V dropped 3 bases and J dropped 6 bases, with 11 bases sitting between them. There are 13 residues in the CDR3.

This clonotype has only a few counts. The rearrangement links TRBV5-6 to TRBJ2-3, with D perhaps TRBD1 (6 bases). Trimming removed 3 bases from V and 11 bases from J, with 13 bases in between. Germline values: CDR1 SGHDT, CDR2 YYEEEE. There are 12 residues in the CDR3. DNA for the CDR3: TGTGCCAGCAGCTCTGACAGGAAGGGGCAGTATTTT. This gives the protein CASSSDRKGQYF.

The chain uses TRBV25-1 and TRBJ1-2; possible D gene TRBD1, 5 bases. Germline V gives CDR1 MGHDK, CDR2 SYGVNS. V dropped 8 bases and J dropped 6 bases, with 10 bases sitting between them. The CDR3 is 11 amino acids. The CDR3 protein is CASWRGNGYTF. The DNA of the CDR3 is TGTGCCAGCTGGAGGGGCAATGGCTACACCTTC.

In this sample, this clonotype turned up a few times. The chain is built from TRBV29-1 and TRBJ2-3; 9 bases fit TRBD1. The germline V gene encodes CDR1 SQVTM and CDR2 ANQGSEA. V trimming: 8 bases; J trimming: 5 bases; junction bases outside the gene matches: 5. The CDR3 totals 12 residues. The CDR3 region is CSPGTGLDTQYF. The CDR3 nucleotides are TGCAGCCCAGGGACAGGGCTAGATACGCAGTATTTT.

The chain joins TRBV7-9 to TRBJ2-7; TRBD1 matches at 9 bases. This CDR3 contains 14 residues. The germline CDR1 and CDR2 sequences are SEHNR and FQNEAQ (reference sequence). V trimming: 5 bases; J trimming: 6 bases; junction bases outside the gene matches: 8. The CDR3 region has the DNA TGTGCCAGCAGCCAAGGTGGGACAGGGACCGAGCAGTACTTC. Translated: CASSQGGTGTEQYF.

The V gene is TRBV28, the J gene TRBJ2-5; TRBD1 matches at 9 bases. J was trimmed by 11 bases and V by 4 bases; bases with no gene match: 17. This CDR3 has 16 residues. The germline V gene encodes CDR1 MDHEN and CDR2 SYDVKM. The CDR3 spells CASSSTAGTGTHQQYF. The CDR3 DNA is TGTGCCAGCAGTTCCACCGCCGGGACAGGGACCCACCAGCAGTACTTC. The whole variable domain, filled in from reference TRBV28 and TRBJ2-5, reads DVKVTQSSRYLVKRTGEKVFLECVQDMDHENMFWYRQDPGLGLRLIYFSYDVKMKEKGDIPEGYSVSREKKERFSLILESASTNQTSMYLCASSSTAGTGTHQQYFGPGTRLLVL.

The V call is TRBV30, the J call TRBJ1-2; D perhaps matches TRBD1 (5 bases). There are 13 residues in the CDR3. Trimming removed 0 bases at V and 7 bases at J, with 12 bases between. CDR1 is GTSNPN, CDR2 SVGIG, per germline (reference sequence). DNA of the CDR3: TGTGCCTGGAGTGTACGGTGGGGGGGTGGCTACACCTTC. It yields the protein CAWSVRWGGGYTF.

The chain carries TRBV27 and TRBJ1-1; 7 bases match TRBD1. Losses at the gene ends were 2 bases for V and 2 bases for J; bases not matched to a gene: 11. The CDR3 has 17 amino acids. Germline-derived CDR1 and CDR2 are MNHEY and SMNVEV (reference sequence). CDR3 nucleotide sequence: TGTGCCAGCAGTTTAAATGTGGGGCAGGGGGGCAACACTGAAGCTTTCTTT. It specifies CASSLNVGQGGNTEAFF.

This clonotype came up a few times. This chain connects TRBV20-1 to TRBJ2-7; D might be TRBD2 (6 bases). V lost 0 bases to trimming and J lost 0 bases, with 12 bases between them. This CDR3 has 15 residues. Germline V gives CDR1 DFQATT, CDR2 SNEGSKA (reference sequence). Here the CDR3 reads CSARDGGTVSYEQYF. Written as DNA, the CDR3 is TGCAGTGCTAGAGATGGGGGGACGGTCTCCTACGAGCAGTACTTC.

The chain couples TRBV27 to TRBJ1-4; TRBD1 might be the D (5 bases). There are 12 residues in the CDR3. Germline CDR1 MNHEY, CDR2 SMNVEV (reference sequence). V was cut by 8 bases and J by 8 bases, with 12 bases left in between. CDR3 in DNA: TGTGCCAGCCGGGACCATCGGGAAAAACTGTTTTTT. Amino acids: CASRDHREKLFF.

This clonotype came up once. In nucleotides, the CDR3 is TGTGCCATCAGTTCCTCAGCGGGAGGGGTCAACAATGAGCAGTTCTTC. It is translated as CAISSSAGGVNNEQFF. The chain uses TRBV10-3 and TRBJ2-1; 10 nucleotides agree with TRBD2. Germline CDR1 ENHRY, CDR2 SYGVKD. This CDR3 spans 16 amino acids. With V trimmed by 5 bases and J by 5 bases, 9 bases remained unmatched.

V gene TRBV11-2 combines with J gene TRBJ2-7, with TRBD2 identical over 11 bases. J was trimmed by 0 bases and V by 5 bases; bases with no gene match: 9. Germline assignment: CDR1 SGHAT and CDR2 FQNNGV. The CDR3 is 17 amino acids. The CDR3 is CASSAASGGRSSYEQYF. In DNA form, the CDR3 reads TGTGCCAGCAGCGCGGCTAGCGGGGGGCGCAGCTCCTACGAGCAGTACTTC.

This clonotype showed up many times. This chain joins TRBV9 and TRBJ1-2; tentatively, D is TRBD1 (5 bases). The CDR3 has 16 residues. Germline CDR1 SGDLS, CDR2 YYNGEE. V was pared by 4 bases and J by 6 bases, with 22 bases between. The CDR3 loop is CASSSFGADGRDGYTF. The CDR3 region has the DNA TGTGCCAGCAGCTCATTTGGGGCAGACGGTAGGGATGGCTACACCTTC.

This clonotype was seen a handful of times. CDR3 in amino acids: CASSLFPPAGGDSTDTQYF. The CDR3 DNA is TGTGCCAGCAGCTTATTCCCCCCCGCGGGGGGGGATAGCACAGATACGCAGTATTTT. The chain uses TRBV7-8 and TRBJ2-3; 9 nucleotides align to TRBD2. Germline V gene lookup returns CDR1 SGHVS and CDR2 FQNEAQ. The CDR3 totals 19 residues. V lost 2 bases to trimming and J lost 0 bases; unmatched junction nucleotides: 12.

This chain uses TRBV7-2 with TRBJ2-7; D unclear. The germline CDR1 and CDR2 sequences are SGHTA and FQGNSA. The CDR3 length is 13 residues. Trimming stripped 3 bases from V and 3 bases from J, with 9 bases between. CDR3 coding DNA: TGTGCCAGCAGCTTTGAAATCCTCTACGAGCAGTACTTC. Translated, it gives CASSFEILYEQYF. Full variable domain (outside the CDR3, taken from reference TRBV7-2 and TRBJ2-7): GAGVSQSPSNKVTEKGKDVELRCDPISGHTALYWYRQSLGQGLEFLIYFQGNSAPDKSGLPSDRFSAERTGGSVSTLTIQRTQQEDSAVYLCASSFEILYEQYFGPGTRLTVT.

The rearrangement links TRBV15 to TRBJ1-5; no clear D. CDR3 length: 15 amino acids. The germline V and J ends were trimmed by 0 bases and 3 bases, with 9 bases remaining between them. CDR1 LNHNV and CDR2 YYDKDF come from the germline V gene (reference sequence). The CDR3 nucleotides read TGTGCCACCAGCAGAGATCTTAGTTCCAATCAGCCCCAGCATTTT. Translation gives CATSRDLSSNQPQHF. The entire variable domain, with the rest obtained from reference TRBV15 and TRBJ1-5, is as follows: DAMVIQNPRYQVTQFGKPVTLSCSQTLNHNVMYWYQQKSSQAPKLLFHYYDKDFNNEADTPDNFQSRRPNTSFCFLDIRSPGLGDTAMYLCATSRDLSSNQPQHFGDGTRLSIL.

Notes on this clonotype: Possible read error: a much larger clone is one base away. V is TRBV3-1 and J is TRBJ1-1; a possible D gene is TRBD1 (5 bases). Germline V gives CDR1 LGHDT, CDR2 YNNKEL (reference sequence). V lost 8 bases to trimming and J lost 11 bases, with 18 bases between them. The CDR3 has 12 amino acids. DNA of the CDR3: TGTGCCAGCGGCAAGGATCTCCGGGGGGCTTTCTTT. The encoded protein is CASGKDLRGAFF.